The rows below give T cell receptor beta chains drawn from one sample of a study of shared clonotypes between healthy human individuals. Sequencing used immunoSEQ multiplex PCR; TCRdb keeps in-frame clones, though not all of them. The sample yields approximately 2,300,000 clones, under 95% seen once. The material sequenced was naive CD4+ T cells from PBMCs. Receptors originate from a man aged 18 to 29 in good health. Some clones in this sample may be carry-over from other donors' samples. The CDR3 runs from the conserved cysteine through the conserved F or W. Size values are once, few and many counts, or a class for expanded clones, and some rows have none.

>TRBJ1-4|TRBV5-1|.
CASSSQATNEKLFF
>TRBJ1-2|TRBV6-5|.
CASGNRGPGYGYTF
>TRBJ1-4|TRBV2|.
CASTGSKFWVGEKLFF
>TRBJ2-5|TRBV27|.
CASSGAGSQETQYF
>TRBJ1-5|TRBV2|.
CASSSRTQRGGQPQHF
>TRBJ2-5|TRBV27|.
CASSLRGGETQYF
>TRBJ1-2|TRBV4-3|.
CASSQDLSGAVGYTF
>TRBJ2-5|TRBV6-1|.
CASSPGQQETQYF
>TRBJ2-2|TRBV7-2|.
CASSPLLGVRGELFF
>TRBJ2-1|TRBV7-3|.
CASSLGLGGADEQFF
>TRBJ1-1|TRBV19|.
CASSRSVAEAFF
>TRBJ1-5|TRBV19|.
CASSSGVGPQHF
>TRBJ2-7|TRBV19|.
CASRNTGEGYYEQYF
>TRBJ2-3|TRBV9|.
CASSLRTSGVTDTQYF
>TRBJ2-7|TRBV7-9|.
CASSLNRGSNEQYF
>TRBJ1-2|TRBV7-2|once
CASSLQGHYGYTF